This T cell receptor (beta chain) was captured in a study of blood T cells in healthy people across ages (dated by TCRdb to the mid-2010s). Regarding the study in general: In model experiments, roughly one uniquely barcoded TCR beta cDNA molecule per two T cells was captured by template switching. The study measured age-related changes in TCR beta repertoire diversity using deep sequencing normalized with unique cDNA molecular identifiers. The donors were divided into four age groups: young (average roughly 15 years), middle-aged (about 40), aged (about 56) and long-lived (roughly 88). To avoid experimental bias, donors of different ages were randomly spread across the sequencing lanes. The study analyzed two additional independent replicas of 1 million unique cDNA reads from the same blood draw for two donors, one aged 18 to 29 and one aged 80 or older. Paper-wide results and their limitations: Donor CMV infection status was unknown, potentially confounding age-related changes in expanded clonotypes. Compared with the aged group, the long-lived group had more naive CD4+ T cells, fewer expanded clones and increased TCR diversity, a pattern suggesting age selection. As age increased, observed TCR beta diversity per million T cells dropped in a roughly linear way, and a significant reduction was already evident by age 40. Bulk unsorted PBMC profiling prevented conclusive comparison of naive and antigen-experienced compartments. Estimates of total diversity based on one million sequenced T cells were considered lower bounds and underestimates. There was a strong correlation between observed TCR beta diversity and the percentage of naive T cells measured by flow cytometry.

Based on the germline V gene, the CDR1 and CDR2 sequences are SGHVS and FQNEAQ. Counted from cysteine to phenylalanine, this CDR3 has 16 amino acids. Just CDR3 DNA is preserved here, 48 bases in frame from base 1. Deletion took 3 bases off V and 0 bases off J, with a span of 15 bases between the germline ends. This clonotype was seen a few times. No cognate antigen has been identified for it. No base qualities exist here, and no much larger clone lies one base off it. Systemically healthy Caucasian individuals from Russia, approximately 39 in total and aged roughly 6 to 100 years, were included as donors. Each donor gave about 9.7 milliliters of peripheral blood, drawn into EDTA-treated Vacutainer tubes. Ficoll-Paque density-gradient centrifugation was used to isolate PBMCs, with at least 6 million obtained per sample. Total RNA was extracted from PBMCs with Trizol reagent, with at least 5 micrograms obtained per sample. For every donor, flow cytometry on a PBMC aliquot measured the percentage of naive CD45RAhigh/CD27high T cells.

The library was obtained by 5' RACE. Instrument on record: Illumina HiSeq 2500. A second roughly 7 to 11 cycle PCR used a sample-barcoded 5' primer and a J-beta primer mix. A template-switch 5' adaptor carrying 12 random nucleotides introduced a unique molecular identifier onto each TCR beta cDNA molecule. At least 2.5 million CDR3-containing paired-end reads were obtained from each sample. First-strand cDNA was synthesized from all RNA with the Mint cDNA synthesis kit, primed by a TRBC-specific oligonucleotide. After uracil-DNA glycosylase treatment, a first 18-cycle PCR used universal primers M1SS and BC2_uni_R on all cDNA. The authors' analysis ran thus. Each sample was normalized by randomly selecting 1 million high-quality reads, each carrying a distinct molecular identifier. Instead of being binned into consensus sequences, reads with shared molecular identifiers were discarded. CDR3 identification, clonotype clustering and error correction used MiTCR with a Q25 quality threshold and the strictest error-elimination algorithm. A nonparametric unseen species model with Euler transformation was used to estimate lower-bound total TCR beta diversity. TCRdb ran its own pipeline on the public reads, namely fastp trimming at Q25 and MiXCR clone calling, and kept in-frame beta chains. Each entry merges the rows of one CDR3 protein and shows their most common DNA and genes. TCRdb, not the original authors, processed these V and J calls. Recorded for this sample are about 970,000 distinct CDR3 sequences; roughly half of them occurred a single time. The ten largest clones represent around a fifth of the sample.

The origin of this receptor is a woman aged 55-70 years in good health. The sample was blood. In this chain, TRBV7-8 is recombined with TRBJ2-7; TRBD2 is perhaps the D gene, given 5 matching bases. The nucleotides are TGTGCCAGCAGCTTGGGAACCGGGAAGAGCTCCTACGAGCAGTACTTC. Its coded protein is CASSLGTGKSSYEQYF.